Described below is a single TCR beta chain sequence and its context. This clonotype was found many times. The specificity of this receptor is unknown. Base qualities are missing; no much larger clone stands one base away. The data derive from a study of low-dose radiotherapy and immunotherapy resistance in tumors (dated by TCRdb to 2022 to 2024). General notes on the study: Cohort 1 received 0.5 Gy per fraction every 2 weeks, with a prescribed total PTV dose of 6.5 Gy. Intravenous cyclophosphamide at 200 mg/m2 was administered every two weeks, one day ahead of each radiation and immunotherapy administration. Patients were given nivolumab as a 240 mg flat dose every two weeks and ipilimumab at 1 mg/kg every six weeks, with both drugs delivered intravenously. Cohort 2 received 1 Gy per fraction every two weeks, with a total of 13 Gy over 26 weeks. Starting on cycle 1 day 1, patients took 300 mg of aspirin by mouth once a day for four cycles. Eight patients were included in the translational analysis: three from the first dose cohort and the first five from the second dose cohort. No randomization into treatment groups was done for the people taking part in the trial.

This specimen's time point label, interpreted: before trial treatment. The donors took part in RACIN, a single-arm, phase I, dose-escalation trial that combined nivolumab, ipilimumab, aspirin, low-dose cyclophosphamide and low-dose radiotherapy. Patients with advanced, TIL-negative solid tumors were considered eligible. TCRdb shows the sequencer as Illumina HiSeq 2500. Superscript III and a set of TRAV- and TRBV-specific primers were used to synthesize first-strand cDNA, so that both TCRalpha and TCRbeta chains were covered. TCRs were amplified for 20 to 25 PCR cycles with Phusion, using a constant-region primer paired with the adapter attached to the V primers. Amplification of the isolated mRNA was done with the MessageAmp II aRNA Amplification Kit, which involved an approximately 16-hour in vitro transcription at 37 degrees C. The Dynabeads mRNA DIRECT Purification Kit was used to isolate the mRNA for TCR sequencing. Indexed Illumina adapters were added in a second Phusion PCR of 20 to 25 cycles, and the PCR products were purified with AMPure XP beads. The source study handled its data this way. Using custom Perl scripts, TCR sequences encoding the same protein were pooled, out-of-frame sequences were removed, and the abundance of each clonotype was computed. Any TCR sequence backed by just one read was left out of the analysis. The metrics used to describe the repertoires included Shannon entropy, Gini index, clonality, richness, and the frequency of TCRs shared between repertoires. TCRdb reprocessing: public reads trimmed at Q25 with fastp, clones called with MiXCR, in-frame beta chains kept. Each entry is one CDR3 protein sequence, shown with its most common DNA and genes. TCRdb's processing, not the authors', yielded these V and J calls. This sample lists approximately 89,000 distinct CDR3 sequences; 18% were detected once. The ten largest make up 4.5% to 7.5% of the sample.

The germline V end is reduced by 6 bases and the J end by 4 bases; junction bases left unmatched: 12. CDR1 and CDR2, looked up from the germline V gene (reference sequence), are MNHNY and SVGAGI. From its cysteine to its phenylalanine, the CDR3 spans 17 amino acids. Only CDR3 DNA is held: 51 bases, read in frame from base 1. Sequenced here: PBMCs, sampled before treatment. The chain is assembled from TRBV6-6 and TRBJ2-2; 9 nucleotides in the junction match TRBD1. The TCR sequence derives from a male donor with prostate cancer. The DNA sequence reads TGTGCCAGCAGGAACGGACAGGGGCAAGGAGGCACCGGGGAGCTGTTTTTT. This sequence encodes CASRNGQGQGGTGELFF.